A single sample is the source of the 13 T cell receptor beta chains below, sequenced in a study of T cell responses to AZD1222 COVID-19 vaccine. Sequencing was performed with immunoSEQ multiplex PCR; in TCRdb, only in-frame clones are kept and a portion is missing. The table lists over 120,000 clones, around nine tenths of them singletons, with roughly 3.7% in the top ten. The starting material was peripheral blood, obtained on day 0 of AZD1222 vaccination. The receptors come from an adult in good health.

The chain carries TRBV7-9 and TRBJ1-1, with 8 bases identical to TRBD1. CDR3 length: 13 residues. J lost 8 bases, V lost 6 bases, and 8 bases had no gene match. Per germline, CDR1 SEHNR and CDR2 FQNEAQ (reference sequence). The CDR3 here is CASRPDRASEAFF. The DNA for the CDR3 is TGTGCCAGCAGGCCGGACAGGGCTTCCGAAGCTTTCTTT.

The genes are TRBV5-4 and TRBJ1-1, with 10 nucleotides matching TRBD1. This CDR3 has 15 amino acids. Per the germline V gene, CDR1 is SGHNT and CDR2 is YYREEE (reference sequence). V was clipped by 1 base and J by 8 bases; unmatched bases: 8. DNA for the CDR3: TGTGCCAGCAGCTTGCGGGACAGGGGAAAAACGGAAGCTTTCTTT. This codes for CASSLRDRGKTEAFF.

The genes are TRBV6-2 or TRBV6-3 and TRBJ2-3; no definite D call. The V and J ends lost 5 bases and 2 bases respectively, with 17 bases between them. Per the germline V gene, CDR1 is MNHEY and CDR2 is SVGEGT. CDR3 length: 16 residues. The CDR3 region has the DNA TGTGCCAGCAGTCCGTTTGGGGTAGATTTCACAGATACGCAGTATTTT. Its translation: CASSPFGVDFTDTQYF.

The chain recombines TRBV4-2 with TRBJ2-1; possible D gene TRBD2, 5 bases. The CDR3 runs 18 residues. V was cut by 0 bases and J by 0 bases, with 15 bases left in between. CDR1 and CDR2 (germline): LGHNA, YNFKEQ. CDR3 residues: CASSQDPEGFGSYNEQFF. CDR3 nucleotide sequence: TGTGCCAGCAGCCAAGATCCTGAGGGATTTGGCTCCTACAATGAGCAGTTCTTC.

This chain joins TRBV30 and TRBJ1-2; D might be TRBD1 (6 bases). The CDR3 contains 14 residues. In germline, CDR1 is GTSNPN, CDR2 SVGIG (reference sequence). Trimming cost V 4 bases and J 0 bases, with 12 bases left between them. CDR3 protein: CAWTRGLANYGYTF. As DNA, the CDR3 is TGTGCCTGGACTCGGGGGCTTGCTAACTATGGCTACACCTTC.

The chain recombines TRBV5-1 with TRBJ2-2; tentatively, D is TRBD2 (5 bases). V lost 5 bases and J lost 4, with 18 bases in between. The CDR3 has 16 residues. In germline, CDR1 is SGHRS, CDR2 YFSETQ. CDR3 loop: CASRLTSAGRTGELFF. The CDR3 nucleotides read TGCGCCAGCAGGCTCACTAGTGCCGGGCGCACCGGGGAGCTGTTTTTT.

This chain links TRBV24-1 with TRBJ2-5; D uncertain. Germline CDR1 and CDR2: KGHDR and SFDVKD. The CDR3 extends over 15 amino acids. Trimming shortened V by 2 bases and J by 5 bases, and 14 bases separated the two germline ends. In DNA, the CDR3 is TGTGCCACCAGTGATTCAGTAGATTGGTGGGAGACCCAGTACTTC. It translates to CATSDSVDWWETQYF.

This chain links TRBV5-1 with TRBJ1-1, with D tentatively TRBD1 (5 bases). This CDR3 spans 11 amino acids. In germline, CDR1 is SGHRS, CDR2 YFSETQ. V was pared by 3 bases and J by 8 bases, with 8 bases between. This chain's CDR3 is CASSSNREAFF. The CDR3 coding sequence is TGCGCCAGCAGCTCCAACAGGGAAGCTTTCTTT.

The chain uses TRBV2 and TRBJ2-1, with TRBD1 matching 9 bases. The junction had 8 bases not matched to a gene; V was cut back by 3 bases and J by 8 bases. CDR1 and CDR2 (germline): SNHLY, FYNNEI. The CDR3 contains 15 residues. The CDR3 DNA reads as TGTGCCAGCAGTGAGTACGGACAGGGGATCGATGAGCAGTTCTTC. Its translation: CASSEYGQGIDEQFF.

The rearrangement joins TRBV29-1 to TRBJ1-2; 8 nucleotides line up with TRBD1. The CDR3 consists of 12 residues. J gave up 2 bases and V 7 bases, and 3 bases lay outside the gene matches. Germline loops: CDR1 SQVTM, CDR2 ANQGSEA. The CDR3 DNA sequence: TGCAGCGGTCAGGGGGCCAACTATGGCTACACCTTC. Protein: CSGQGANYGYTF.

The chain's CDR3 is CSVELSLETANYGYTF. The DNA of the CDR3 is TGCAGCGTTGAGTTATCTTTAGAGACGGCTAACTATGGCTACACCTTC. The chain joins TRBV29-1 to TRBJ1-2; D not resolved. Per the germline V gene, CDR1 is SQVTM and CDR2 is ANQGSEA. This CDR3 region has 16 residues. Trimming took off 3 bases at V and 0 bases at J, with 17 bases between the two ends.

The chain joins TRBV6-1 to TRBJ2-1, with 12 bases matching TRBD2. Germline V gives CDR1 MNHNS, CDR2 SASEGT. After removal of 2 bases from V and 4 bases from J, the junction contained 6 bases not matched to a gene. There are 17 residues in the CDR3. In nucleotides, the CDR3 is TGTGCCAGCAGTGAACGAAGGACTAGCGGGAATTACAATGAGCAGTTCTTC. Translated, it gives CASSERRTSGNYNEQFF.

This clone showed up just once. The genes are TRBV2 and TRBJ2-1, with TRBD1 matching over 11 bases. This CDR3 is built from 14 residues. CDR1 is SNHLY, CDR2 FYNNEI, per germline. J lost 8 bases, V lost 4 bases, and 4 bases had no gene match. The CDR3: CASSAGQGVDEQFF. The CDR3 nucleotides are TGTGCCAGCAGTGCGGGACAGGGGGTCGATGAGCAGTTCTTC.